This is a list of T cell receptor beta chains from one sample in a study of spatial heterogeneity in lung cancer. TCRdb redid the calling of the 5' RACE reads with MiXCR, one entry per CDR3 protein. The sample carries about 39,000 distinct CDR3 sequences, 3% to 3.5% recorded once. The source was normal lung tissue next to the tumor, collected at surgery. The receptors shown here come from a male donor with early-stage non-small cell lung cancer. Both conserved end residues are part of each CDR3. Fields, in order: clone size, V gene, CDR3 protein. Clone size is shown for a subset of rows, as once, few, many or a class of expanded clone.

many | TRBV4-1 | CASSRTPGFSNYEQYF
many | TRBV20-1 | CSARAQGEDGYTF
many | TRBV12-3/TRBV12-4 | CASSPRTGLDYGYTF
few | TRBV28 | CASTAPSSTQYF
many | TRBV20-1 | CSERQGGNTDTQYF
many | TRBV3-1 | CASSMNTVVYEQYF
many | TRBV29-1 | CSARGVETQYF
many | TRBV20-1 | CSAREVVGNEQFF
few | TRBV30 | CAWSAQETQYF
many | TRBV2 | CASSLQGAETEAFF
many | TRBV6-1 | CASSEIRTEAFF
many | TRBV6-1 | CASSVFLAGGYNEQFF
many | TRBV29-1 | CSVGPRGSEQFF
many | TRBV5-4 | CASSHPSTAVPGELFF
many | TRBV20-1 | CSASGGLAGVYEQYF
few | TRBV4-3 | CASSQGTHTGELFF
many | TRBV9 | CASSAAGTGYNEQFF
many | TRBV28 | CASSFNAGGSKNEQFF
many | TRBV6-5 | CASKEYGNRNTIYF
many | TRBV30 | CAWSVGGSYGYTF
many | TRBV24-1 | CATSDFQGAFYNEQFF
many | TRBV18 | CASSPTAGDFTDTQYF
many | TRBV7-3 | CASSKTANTEAFF
many | TRBV21-1 | CASRTIEGSNQPQHF
NA | TRBV12-3/TRBV12-4 | CASSFMERTQYF
many | TRBV5-1 | CASSQTPPSNQPQHF
many | TRBV27 | CASSLSGGPNEKLFF
NA | TRBV4-1 | CASSQDQQAWKNTEAFF
many | TRBV7-2 | CASSFRSGGPDTQYF
many | TRBV29-1 | CSVDRDGYTF
few | TRBV6-2/TRBV6-3 | CASSYSMASGNTIYF
many | TRBV28 | CASSMDMVAFF
many | TRBV11-3 | CASSLGTGNEQFF
many | TRBV12-3/TRBV12-4 | CASSMGLQETQYF
NA | TRBV6-1 | CASKDRTSGSSFVETQYF
many | TRBV6-2/TRBV6-3 | CASSYSGTGDSPLHF
many | TRBV27 | CASSFGTAYEQYF
many | TRBV6-5 | CASSYRGEDFWAKNIQYF
many | TRBV5-1 | CASSLGAGDDTQYF
many | TRBV29-1 | CSGGVRETDTQYF
NA | TRBV29-1 | CSARQGNYGYTF
many | TRBV7-2 | CASSPRDGYTF
many | TRBV28 | CASSRQGLGTEAFF
many | TRBV6-2/TRBV6-3 | CASSYSSSPNEQYF
many | TRBV28 | CASSSPAQGFGYTF
many | TRBV5-1 | CASSLQGAENEQYF
many | TRBV14 | CASSRTLLGAFF
many | TRBV27 | CASSPRYGSEQYF
many | TRBV6-2/TRBV6-3 | CASSYQRGDVQETQYF
many | TRBV29-1 | CSAPTETGNPTETQYF
many | TRBV9 | CASSVGQEYSPLHF
many | TRBV7-2 | CASSLGRADTQYF
many | TRBV5-1 | CASSLETGGYYEQYF
many | TRBV5-6 | CASSLTVAYEQYF
many | TRBV28 | CASSLIQGNTGELFF
many | TRBV7-3 | CASSLSREGRVFF
medium-sized | TRBV3-1 | CASSPAIGISYEQYF